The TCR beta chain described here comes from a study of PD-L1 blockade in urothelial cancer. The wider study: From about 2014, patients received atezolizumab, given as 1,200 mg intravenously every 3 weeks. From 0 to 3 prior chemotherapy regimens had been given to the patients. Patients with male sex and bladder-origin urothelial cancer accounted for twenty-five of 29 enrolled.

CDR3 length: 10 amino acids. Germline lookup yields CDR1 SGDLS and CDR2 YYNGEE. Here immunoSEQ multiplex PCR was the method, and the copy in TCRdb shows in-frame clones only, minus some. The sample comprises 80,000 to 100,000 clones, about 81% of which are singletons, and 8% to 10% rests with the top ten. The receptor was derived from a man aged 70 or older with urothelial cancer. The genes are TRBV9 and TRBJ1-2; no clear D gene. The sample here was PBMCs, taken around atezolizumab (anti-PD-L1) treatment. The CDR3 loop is CAGGGDGYTF. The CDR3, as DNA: TGTGCGGGAGGAGGAGATGGCTACACCTTC. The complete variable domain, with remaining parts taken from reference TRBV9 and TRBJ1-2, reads DSGVTQTPKHLITATGQRVTLRCSPRSGDLSVYWYQQSLDQGLQFLIQYYNGEERAKGNILERFSAQQFPDLHSELNLSSLELGDSALYFCAGGGDGYTFGSGTRLTVV.